This T cell receptor (beta chain) emerged from a study of T-cell reconstitution after alpha-beta-depleted transplantation in children. The CDR3 totals 13 residues. The V gene end was trimmed by 6 bases and the J gene end by 7 bases; junction bases not matched to a gene: 4. CDR1 and CDR2 from the germline V gene are SEHNR and FQNEAQ (reference sequence). With regard to this clonotype: Its cognate antigen is unknown.

TCRbeta library preparation incorporated unique molecular identifiers. TCRdb re-called the PCR reads with MiXCR, one entry per CDR3 protein. The table shows around 250,000 distinct CDR3 sequences, with about 23% occurring only once. Whole-study findings and limits: Several hundred rapidly expanded clones from non-depleted graft cells reportedly supplied alpha-beta T cells about two months post-transplant.

The genes are TRBV7-9 and TRBJ2-4; 9 bases fit TRBD2. This TCR derives from a girl between 2 and 10 years old with Fanconi anemia, due to receive a stem cell transplant. Sequencing used PBMCs, obtained before TCRalphabeta/CD19-depleted stem cell transplant. CDR3 sequence reads: CASSLSGGNIQYF. The DNA of the CDR3 is TGTGCCAGCAGTCTTAGCGGGGGTAACATTCAGTACTTC.